A single T cell receptor beta chain is shown here with its context. It has no known antigen specificity. No clone much larger than this one lies a single base away; base qualities are absent. The data stem from a study of cytotoxic CD8 clonotypes in ibrutinib-treated CLL (dated by TCRdb to the early 2020s). Concerning the study at large: In this cohort, approximately 15 patients were treatment-naive and fewer than 13 were relapsed/refractory, while 17 to 18 had unmutated IGHV. Responses were partial in roughly 24 patients and complete in 2; after median approximately 66 months follow-up, around 15 stayed in remission and some twelve progressed. Samples at response were collected after a median of 12 months of treatment, with a range of roughly 6 to 40 months. On average, each sample had about 260,000 productive templates and around 100,000 productive rearrangements. Of the roughly 86 people in the trial, around 26 had longitudinal samples available. Cryopreserved peripheral blood mononuclear cells were collected before treatment, at response, and at either disease progression or sustained remission. All remission and progressive disease samples were collected while patients were still receiving ibrutinib. Overall results and qualifications from the work: Sustained-remission and progressing patients did not have matched sampling times, and lymph node repertoires were not examined. Baseline clonality was found to be higher than that of age-matched healthy donors and was strongly correlated with circulating CD8+ T-cell counts. An increase in clonality was observed at ibrutinib response, with clonality remaining stable during sustained remission and falling back toward baseline at progression. Public clonotypes were found to be uncommon and were observed to contract or remain stable during treatment; the increase in clonality was shown to reflect expansion of private clonotypes at ibrutinib response.

The goal of deep resolution MiSeq sequencing was a depth between 1 in 1 million and 1 in 200,000 T cells, and coverage averaged 10x per clonotype. The immunoSEQ hsTCRB Kit was used to generate TCR beta libraries. Regarding the original processing steps: ImmunoSEQ Data Assistant and ImmunoSEQ Analyzer were used for data analysis, and V, D and J genes were assigned according to IMGT definitions. Clonality, with values ranging from 0 to 1, was calculated as one minus the normalized Shannon entropy of productive rearrangement frequencies. Only overrepresented clonotypes making up at least 0.05% of the repertoire of each patient were included in the public clonotype analysis. Repertoires from approximately 13 age-matched healthy donors in immuneACCESS were used as clonality controls. The table was pulled from immuneACCESS by TCRdb, which kept in-frame rearrangements only. Such tables lose some clones; where checked, under half of the loss comes from unresolved V genes, and the rest has no known cause. Clone size and V and J calls were adopted from that table, with D and trimming inferred from the DNA. The sample table holds 50,000 to 60,000 clones, of which less than 90% were seen once. The top ten clones comprise roughly 20% of the sample.

The time point label, read with the paper, signifies: roughly 23 months on ibrutinib. Roughly 2 micrograms of genomic DNA were extracted from cryopreserved PBMCs for TCR beta library preparation. High-throughput TCR beta sequencing was performed on longitudinal blood samples from CLL patients receiving ibrutinib monotherapy. The patients took part in an open-label, single-center phase 2 trial of ibrutinib monotherapy. V is cut by 5 bases and J by 4 bases, and the space between the germline ends is 11 bases. The germline V gene supplies CDR1 SNHLY and CDR2 FYNNEI. The CDR3 spans 13 residues, from the cysteine through the phenylalanine. Only the CDR3 DNA stays, 39 bases, in frame from base 1.

The sequencing here drew on PBMCs, taken after 24 months of ibrutinib treatment. The rearranged chain carries TRBV2 and TRBJ1-2; the best D guess is TRBD1, with 5 bases matching. This clonotype was sampled from a human donor with chronic lymphocytic leukemia. The nucleotide sequence is TGTGCCAGCAGTTCTGACAGTTCCTATGGCTACACCTTC. Its translation reads: CASSSDSSYGYTF.